This T cell receptor beta chain originates from a study of early T cells in non-severe SARS-CoV-2 infection. Germline V gives CDR1 SGHDN, CDR2 FVKESK. This CDR3 contains 13 residues. With 1 base removed from V and 2 bases from J, the gap between germline ends came to 3 bases. One entry per CDR3 protein, called by TCRdb with MiXCR from the 5' RACE reads. The table includes 37,000 or so distinct CDR3 sequences, over 3.5% detected once. The sequenced material came from whole blood. The origin of this receptor is an adult who was a healthcare worker with PCR-confirmed SARS-CoV-2 infection or an uninfected control (not recorded which). The gene calls are TRBV14 and TRBJ2-1; D gene unclear. The CDR3 sequence: CASSQGTYNEQFF. The CDR3 nucleotides are TGTGCCAGCAGCCAAGGGACCTACAATGAGCAGTTCTTC.